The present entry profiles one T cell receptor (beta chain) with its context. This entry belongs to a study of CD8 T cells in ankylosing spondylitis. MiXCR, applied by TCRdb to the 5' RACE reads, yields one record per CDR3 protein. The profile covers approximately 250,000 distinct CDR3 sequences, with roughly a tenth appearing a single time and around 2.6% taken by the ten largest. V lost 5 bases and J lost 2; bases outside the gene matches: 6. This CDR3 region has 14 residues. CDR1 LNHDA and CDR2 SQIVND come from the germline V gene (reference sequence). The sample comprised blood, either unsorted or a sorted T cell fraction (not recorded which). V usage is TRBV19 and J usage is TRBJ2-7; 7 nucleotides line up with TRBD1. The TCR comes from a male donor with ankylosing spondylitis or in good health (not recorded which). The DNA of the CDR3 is TGTGCCAGTAGTCTACCCGGGACAGCCTACGAGCAGTACTTC. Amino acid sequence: CASSLPGTAYEQYF.